This T cell receptor (beta chain) came from a study of cytomegalovirus exposure and HLA in healthy donors (dated by TCRdb to about 2017). With respect to the entire study: An earlier analysis of fewer than 750 of the donors reported roughly 300 Gb of sequence data and 117 million unique TCR beta sequences obtained from 150 million to 200 million T cells. An early release that covered about 600 HLA-typed donors contained approximately 290 gigabases of sequencing data and 85 million to 100 million unique TCR sequences. Of the roughly 400 genotyped donors, approximately 81% were placed in the genetic ancestry cluster associated with self-reported Caucasian donors. The study was designed to test whether signatures of past pathogen exposure could be identified by cataloging public T cell receptors. The T cell repertoires of 666 subjects were profiled by immunosequencing and related to cytomegalovirus serostatus. Besides the first cohort of 666 subjects, a separate validation cohort made up of around 120 different subjects was used. The study combined high-throughput TCR immunosequencing, statistical association of individual TCRs with disease status, and machine learning to predict cytomegalovirus infection status. To study patterns of TCR occurrence, a later analysis re-analyzed previously published TCR beta repertoires from several hundred donors and added high-resolution HLA genotyping. Rather than drawing on any new phenotypic data, the later analysis identified candidate immune exposures from TCR beta sequences and the way those sequences occurred across donors. In an earlier analysis of 587 of the donors, high-throughput TCR beta sequencing was used to judge whether each TCR beta V gene segment behaved as functional or pseudogenic. Donor age, sex, ethnicity and CMV serostatus were compiled alongside the repertoire data. In a later genetic analysis, genome-wide SNP genotypes for about 65% of the roughly 700 donors were used, and that subset was treated as a discovery cohort. Every discovery cohort repertoire had been produced on one sequencing platform. Class I and class II HLA loci were covered by the typing at four-digit resolution. The number of typed donors differed by locus: roughly 629-640 for A, B, C, DRB1 and DQB1; 500 to 550 for DQA1; roughly 600 for DPA1; and around 490 for DPB1. Roughly 5 DR-DQ haplotypes were handled as single units for association and clustering, since linkage in the cohort was strong. Among 300 to 450 genotyped donors of the cohort, an average of roughly 240,000 unique TCR beta nucleotide sequences were sequenced per donor, roughly 20% of them non-productive. Results and caveats for the whole study, not just this receptor: Because counts were too low, fewer than 20 rarely observed V segments, including chromosome 9 orphons, were excluded from the earlier analysis of 500 to 700 of the donors. Specific HLA alleles were associated with roughly 16,000 TCR beta sequences at a false discovery rate of 0.05 in a later analysis. A later genetic analysis associated a missense DCLRE1C variant with V-gene and J-gene trimming of TCR beta chains, and an independent cohort replicated the association. CMV serostatus was the only immune exposure information available for the cohort. Because some donors lacked HLA typing at each locus, the association tests relied only on the typed subset. The study gave a list of under 200 TCR beta chains associated with cytomegalovirus. A cluster of highly shared sequence variants was judged likely to be a technical artifact of the sequencing pipeline. Sequencing depth was assumed to be roughly uniform across donors in the presence/absence analyses, though that assumption may not hold. In both the original and validation cohorts, the classifier was reported to diagnose cytomegalovirus status with high specificity and sensitivity. According to a later analysis, most CMV-associated TCR beta chains appeared to be HLA-restricted, and the HLA associations seemed to be driven largely by CMV exposure. Several of the top co-occurrence clusters appeared to be linked to parvovirus B19, influenza, CMV and Epstein-Barr virus, according to a later analysis. A further reported finding was that TCR beta sequences accurately predicted the HLA-A and HLA-B alleles for most subjects in the first cohort. Assigning TCR associations to individual alleles was difficult when HLA alleles, especially DR and DQ, strongly co-occurred. In an earlier analysis of several hundred of the donors, most TCR beta V segments were observed in productive rearrangements about 90% or about 30% of the time, broadly matching IMGT annotations. In a later analysis, HLA-associated TCR beta chains were found to be more clonally expanded and to have lower generation probabilities than equally common non-associated chains. In a later analysis, the rate of TCR association differed among HLA loci, with DRB1 alleles having the most associated TCRs and HLA-C alleles having the fewest. In vitro tests confirmed that three of the cytomegalovirus-associated TCR beta chains recognize cytomegalovirus antigens. In this cohort, only TCR beta chains were sequenced, and detectable features were limited by the absence of alpha or paired-chain data. The authors suggested that the approach could potentially be generalized to other disease states and immunological phenotypes. Correlated functional status among segregating V segments might be attributable to linkage disequilibrium, but an unknown experimental factor could not be ruled out. A later genetic analysis reported fewer N-insertions in productive TCRs among donors in an Asian-associated ancestry cluster than the roughly 700-donor mean. Most TCR sequences were seen in very few donors, while some public TCRs were found in many individuals.

The library was produced with the immunoSEQ multiplex PCR assay. For the multiplex PCR, a mixture combining 60 forward primers for TCR Vbeta segments and 13 reverse primers for TCR Jbeta segments was used. Amplification of the CDR3 region of rearranged TCR beta genes was performed with a multiplex PCR assay on genomic DNA. The Illumina HiSeq System was used to sequence the amplified TCR beta libraries as 87-base-pair reads. For the original study's pipeline: A later analysis tallied 75 million to 95 million unique TCR beta chains across the 700 or so repertoires, and approximately 9.9 million of those chains were shared by two or more donors. A nearest-neighbor algorithm error-corrected the raw reads and collapsed the reads into unique sequences, merging closely related sequences to remove PCR and sequencing errors. To assign V, D and J gene segments, CDR3 sequences were aligned to IMGT reference sequences. For a sequence to be retained, a match of at least six nucleotides was required to both a V gene segment and a J gene segment. Rearrangements were called productive when the CDR3 lacked stop codons and stayed in frame with V and J; all others were non-productive. CDR3 was defined according to IMGT convention as the region running from the second conserved V-encoded cysteine to the conserved J-encoded phenylalanine. In an earlier analysis of more than 550 of the donors, sequences lacking an unambiguous match to a single V gene segment were excluded. An earlier analysis of a few hundred of the donors called V segments functional above 56.7% productive rearrangements and segregating when the between-donor standard deviation exceeded 5%. A statistical classification framework was built for diagnosing cytomegalovirus status from the catalog of TCR beta chain sequences. In a later analysis, TCR nucleotide sequences were compared against IMGT/GENE-DB human TR gene sequences so that V and J genes could be assigned. The TCRdist pipeline was used in a later analysis to assign CDR3 sequences and most-parsimonious VDJ recombination scenarios. In a later analysis, each TCR beta chain was defined by its CDR3 amino acid sequence together with its V-gene family, and reads without a unique V-gene family were excluded. A later analysis removed over 500 highly shared, low-generation-probability nucleotide sequences to deal with suspected cross-contamination and a sequencing artifact. In a later analysis, a clonal expansion index was calculated for each public chain from normalized within-repertoire ranks of inferred template counts. Generation probabilities in a later analysis came from a VDJ recombination model fitted to out-of-frame rearrangements, and those results were checked against IGoR. Hypergeometric tests were used in a later analysis to score TCR-TCR, TCR-HLA and TCR-CMV co-occurrence, with a repertoire-size bias correction applied to the TCR pairs. A later analysis estimated false discovery rates by permuting HLA or CMV assignments 20 times. In a later analysis, co-occurring TCRs were grouped using DBSCAN, with TCRdist sequence similarity added in when clustering inside HLA-allele-positive subsets. Repertoires with fewer than 30,000 or more than 120,000 public chains were left out of co-occurrence clustering, as were about 5 repertoires with anomalous nucleotide sharing. The immuneACCESS repertoire file appears here via TCRdb, limited to in-frame rearrangements. These files lack a portion of the clones; in checked studies, under half of the deficit traces to unresolved V genes, and the cause of the others is not known. The DNA gave D and trimming, while V, J and clone size come from that table. The sample table lists 100,000 to 150,000 clones, 65% to 75% of them with a count of one. In total, the top ten clones hold around 4.2% of the sample.

In total, 666 healthy bone marrow donors made up the cohort. All cohort members were sampled while nominally healthy, although unrecorded immune exposures were likely present. The donor was CMV seropositive and belonged to the group of more than 250 seropositive cohort members. Each donor provided a peripheral blood sample, and peripheral blood mononuclear cells were used for TCR beta sequencing. Genomic DNA was extracted from the blood cell samples with the Qiagen DNeasy Blood Extraction Kit. The table lists this clone with a few counts. Its antigen is still unknown. Nothing much larger sits one base from this clone, and base qualities are not available. The receptor's source is a woman in her forties or fifties in good health and CMV-seropositive. The sequencing input was PBMCs.

The nucleotide sequence is TGTGCCAGCTCAACTAGCGCTGGGTTTAAAGAGACCCAGTACTTC. Translation gives CASSTSAGFKETQYF. This chain is built from TRBV2 and TRBJ2-5, with 7 junctional bases fitting TRBD2. The CDR3 runs 15 amino acids, cysteine and phenylalanine included. The DNA shown is the 45-base CDR3, in frame from base 1. The germline V and J ends show losses of 8 bases and 3 bases respectively, and no gene match explains 12 bases of the junction. Via the germline V gene, CDR1 is SNHLY and CDR2 FYNNEI.